This TCR beta chain was captured in a study of shared clonotypes between healthy human individuals. Study-level information: A donor's plate count was three for CD4 naive and three for CD4 memory; CD8 naive had two and CD8 memory one.

The CDR3 is made up of 15 amino acids. Losses at the gene ends were 0 bases for V and 5 bases for J; bases not matched to a gene: 6. CDR1 is SGHNT and CDR2 is YYREEE in the germline V gene (reference sequence). Sequenced by immunoSEQ multiplex PCR; TCRdb stores in-frame clones only, minus some. The sample consists of under 1,100,000 clones, around 74% of them appearing once. The sample consisted of memory CD4+ T cells sorted from blood. Subset reported: CD45RA-negative fraction. This chain uses TRBV5-4 with TRBJ2-5; the match to TRBD2 covers 8 bases. This clonotype was sampled from a man aged 18 to 30 in good health. This chain's CDR3 is CASSLEAGRGETQYF. DNA for the CDR3: TGTGCCAGCAGCTTGGAGGCCGGGAGGGGGGAGACCCAGTACTTC.